This TCR beta chain comes out of a study of T cell changes during pregnancy in multiple sclerosis. The CDR3 sequence is 14 residues long. J was trimmed by 3 bases and V by 5 bases; bases with no gene match: 5. The germline gives CDR1 SGHDN, CDR2 FVKESK. Sequenced by immunoSEQ multiplex PCR; TCRdb stores in-frame clones only, minus some. This table holds 70,000 to 95,000 clones, 90% to 95% found once. This sequence was found in a female donor with multiple sclerosis, enrolled in a pregnancy study. The V call is TRBV14, the J call TRBJ2-7, with 9 bases fitting TRBD1. This material consisted of peripheral blood, taken in the first trimester of pregnancy. DNA of the CDR3: TGTGCCAGCAGCTACGGGACAGGGAACTACGAGCAGTACTTC. Translating gives CASSYGTGNYEQYF.